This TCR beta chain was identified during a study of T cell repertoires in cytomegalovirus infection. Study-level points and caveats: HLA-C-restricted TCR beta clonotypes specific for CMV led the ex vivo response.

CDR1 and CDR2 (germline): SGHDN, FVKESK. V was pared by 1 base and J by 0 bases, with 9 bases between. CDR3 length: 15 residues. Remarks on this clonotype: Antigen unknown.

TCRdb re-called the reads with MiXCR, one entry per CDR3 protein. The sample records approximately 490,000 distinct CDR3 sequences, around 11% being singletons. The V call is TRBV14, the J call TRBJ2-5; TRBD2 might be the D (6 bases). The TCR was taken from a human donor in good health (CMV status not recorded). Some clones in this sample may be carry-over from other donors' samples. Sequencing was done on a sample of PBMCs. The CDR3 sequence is CASSQGGGDQETQYF. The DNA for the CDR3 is TGTGCCAGCAGCCAAGGTGGAGGGGACCAAGAGACCCAGTACTTC.